The 25 T cell receptor beta chains listed next were all sequenced from one sample in a study of control samples from healthy donors and cancer patients. Profiling relied on immunoSEQ multiplex PCR, and the TCRdb table lists in-frame clones only, not all of them. Among tens of thousands of clones, about 94% were seen once, and the ten largest hold under 3.5%. Specimen: blood. All receptors come from a woman aged 30 to 39 in good health.

The chain couples TRBV5-1 to TRBJ1-2; 10 bases are a match to TRBD1. Germline assignment: CDR1 SGHRS and CDR2 YFSETQ. The CDR3 runs to 14 residues. The V segment lost 0 bases and the J segment 8 bases; nucleotides outside the gene matches: 4. The CDR3 spells CASSLAGTGDGYTF. DNA for the CDR3: TGCGCCAGCAGCTTGGCCGGGACAGGGGACGGCTACACCTTC.

This chain uses TRBV5-1 with TRBJ2-2; no definite D call. Looked up from germline, CDR1 is SGHRS and CDR2 is YFSETQ. The CDR3 totals 15 residues. V lost 2 bases and J lost 0, with 8 bases in between. In nucleotides, the CDR3 is TGCGCCAGCAGCTTAGGCAGTTCGAACACCGGGGAGCTGTTTTTT. Residues: CASSLGSSNTGELFF.

The V and J genes are TRBV6-5 and TRBJ1-4, with D tentatively TRBD1 (6 bases). The CDR3 has 15 residues. The V end was cut by 6 bases, the J end by 8 bases, with 19 bases between. CDR1 MNHEY and CDR2 SVGAGI come from the germline V gene. The CDR3 nucleotides are TGTGCCAGCAGCAGGGTTGATACTGGGGGCGAAAAACTGTTTTTT. Amino acids: CASSRVDTGGEKLFF.

This chain links TRBV28 with TRBJ1-5, with TRBD1 matching 8 bases. CDR3 length: 15 residues. Germline loops: CDR1 MDHEN, CDR2 SYDVKM. Trimming cost V 0 bases and J 3 bases; bases outside gene matches: 1. The CDR3 region is CASSLWTGANQPQHF. CDR3 bases: TGTGCCAGCAGTTTATGGACAGGGGCCAATCAGCCCCAGCATTTT.

This sequence joins TRBV5-1 and TRBJ2-1; the match to TRBD2 covers 7 bases. The CDR3 has 14 amino acids. Germline values: CDR1 SGHRS, CDR2 YFSETQ. V gave up 0 bases and J gave up 4 bases; unmatched junction bases: 1. CDR3 nucleotides: TGCGCCAGCAGCTTGGAACTAGCGTACAATGAGCAGTTCTTC. Protein product: CASSLELAYNEQFF.

CDR3 DNA sequence: TGCGCCAGCAGCTTGGGACAGGAAAACACTGAAGCTTTCTTT. Protein product: CASSLGQENTEAFF. The chain employs TRBV5-1 and TRBJ1-1; the D gene is possibly TRBD1 (6 bases). Germline V CDR1 and CDR2: SGHRS, YFSETQ. Trimming removed 0 bases from V and 2 bases from J, with 8 bases in between. CDR3 length: 14 amino acids.

The J gene is TRBJ2-2, the V gene TRBV5-6; D might be TRBD2 (6 bases). With 4 bases removed from V and 2 bases from J, the gap between germline ends came to 12 bases. The CDR3 covers 15 residues. Germline V gene data show CDR1 as SGHDT and CDR2 as YYEEEE. The CDR3 nucleotides are TGTGCCAGCAGCAGGAGGGATTTAAACACCGGGGAGCTGTTTTTT. This sequence encodes CASSRRDLNTGELFF.

The rearrangement uses TRBV6-5 and TRBJ1-1; TRBD1 matches at 7 bases. This CDR3 region has 15 residues. Trimming removed 0 bases from V and 5 bases from J; junction bases left unmatched: 6. Germline CDR1 and CDR2: MNHEY and SVGAGI. The CDR3 DNA follows: TGTGCCAGCAGTTACTCACAGGGGCCGCGGACTGAAGCTTTCTTT. This sequence encodes CASSYSQGPRTEAFF.

The CDR3 sequence is CDHPHRGRYEQYV. DNA for the CDR3: TGTGATCATCCTCATCGGGGACGTTACGAGCAGTACGTC. This chain connects TRBV21-1 to TRBJ2-7. TRBV21-1 represents a pseudogene. This CDR3 comprises 13 residues.

V gene TRBV13 combines with J gene TRBJ2-2; D is possibly TRBD1 or TRBD2 (5 bases each). This CDR3 region has 18 residues. CDR1 is PRHDT, CDR2 FYEKMQ, per germline (reference sequence). V dropped 4 bases and J dropped 2 bases, with 20 bases sitting between them. Here the CDR3 DNA reads TGTGCCAGCAGCTGGGGACGAGTTGTCGATCTAAACACCGGGGAGCTGTTTTTT. Protein product: CASSWGRVVDLNTGELFF.

The gene calls are TRBV4-1 and TRBJ1-2, with TRBD1 as a possible D gene (5 bases). Germline CDR1 is MGHRA and CDR2 is YSYEKL. The CDR3 is 13 residues long. Trimming took off 2 bases at V and 10 bases at J, with 14 bases between the two ends. CDR3 residues: CASSQPDRGDYTF. The CDR3 DNA reads as TGCGCCAGCAGCCAACCCGACAGAGGAGACTACACCTTC.

The gene calls are TRBV19 and TRBJ2-3, with D perhaps TRBD1 or TRBD2 (6 bases each). The CDR3 loop spans 16 amino acids. Germline CDR1 is LNHDA and CDR2 is SQIVND (reference sequence). V lost 3 bases to trimming and J lost 2 bases, with 15 bases between them. This CDR3 reads CASSMGGWIHTDTQYF. The CDR3 region has the DNA TGTGCCAGTAGTATGGGGGGCTGGATTCACACAGATACGCAGTATTTT.

The chain links TRBV27 to TRBJ2-5; perhaps TRBD2 as D (6 bases). Trimming took off 9 bases at V and 2 bases at J, with 10 bases between the two ends. The CDR3 is 12 amino acids. CDR1 MNHEY and CDR2 SMNVEV come from the germline V gene (reference sequence). The CDR3 sequence: CASPGSQETQYF. DNA for the CDR3: TGTGCCAGTCCCGGGAGTCAAGAGACCCAGTACTTC.

The chain recombines TRBV5-5 with TRBJ1-5; D gene unclear. Germline values: CDR1 SGHKS, CDR2 YYEKEE (reference sequence). V was trimmed by 0 bases and J by 3 bases, leaving 10 bases between them. The CDR3 is 15 residues long. The CDR3 nucleotides read TGTGCCAGCAGCTTGGATTTCAGGATCAATCAGCCCCAGCATTTT. The encoded protein is CASSLDFRINQPQHF.

V gene TRBV10-3 combines with J gene TRBJ1-4; D unclear. Germline V lookup: CDR1 ENHRY, CDR2 SYGVKD. Between the trimmed V and J ends, which lost 9 bases and 3 bases, there was a span of 17 bases. The CDR3 spans 15 residues. CDR3 in DNA: TGTGCCATAAAAAGGACCTCCGGGCCTAATGAAAAACTGTTTTTT. Its translation is CAIKRTSGPNEKLFF.

V usage is TRBV10-1 and J usage is TRBJ1-1, with D possibly TRBD1 on 5 matching bases. Per the germline V gene, CDR1 is WNHNN and CDR2 is SYGVQD (reference sequence). The CDR3 is made up of 14 amino acids. V lost 3 bases to trimming and J lost 5 bases, with 13 bases between them. CDR3 protein: CASSEVGWGTEAFF. In DNA, the CDR3 is TGCGCCAGCAGTGAAGTGGGCTGGGGGACTGAAGCTTTCTTT.

The gene calls are TRBV5-1 and TRBJ1-5, with D possibly TRBD1 on 5 matching bases. Trimming pared 0 bases from V and 7 bases from J, leaving 14 bases between. Germline V CDR1 and CDR2: SGHRS, YFSETQ. The CDR3 totals 15 residues. The CDR3 DNA sequence: TGCGCCAGCAGCTTGGTCCCAGGGACGGAACAGCCCCAGCATTTT. Protein sequence: CASSLVPGTEQPQHF.

This chain joins TRBV5-1 and TRBJ1-1, with D tentatively TRBD1 (5 bases). The V end was cut by 5 bases, the J end by 6 bases, with 17 bases between. Germline V CDR1 and CDR2: SGHRS, YFSETQ. The CDR3 extends over 14 amino acids. CDR3 loop: CASRDVGVEAEAFF. The DNA of the CDR3 is TGCGCCAGCAGAGATGTGGGGGTGGAAGCTGAAGCTTTCTTT. The whole variable domain, filled in from reference TRBV5-1 and TRBJ1-1, reads KAGVTQTPRYLIKTRGQQVTLSCSPISGHRSVSWYQQTPGQGLQFLFEYFSETQRNKGNFPGRFSGRQFSNSRSEMNVSTLELGDSALYLCASRDVGVEAEAFFGQGTRLTVV.

V and J are TRBV7-3 and TRBJ1-1, with a tentative D call TRBD1 (5 bases). Trimming took off 2 bases at V and 4 bases at J, with 11 bases between the two ends. The CDR3 spans 14 residues. The germline CDR1 and CDR2 sequences are SGHTA and FQGTGA. The CDR3 region has the DNA TGTGCCAGCAGCTTAGCCGCCAGGGCCACTGAAGCTTTCTTT. Protein: CASSLAARATEAFF.

The chain joins TRBV14 to TRBJ2-2, with D uncertain. Per germline, CDR1 SGHDN and CDR2 FVKESK. CDR3 length: 14 amino acids. Trimming stripped 6 bases from V and 2 bases from J, with 10 bases between. The CDR3 region is CASRLNLNTGELFF. The CDR3 DNA sequence: TGTGCCAGCAGGCTCAACCTAAACACCGGGGAGCTGTTTTTT.

This clone was detected once. V gene TRBV6-5 combines with J gene TRBJ1-1; 7 positions match TRBD1. The CDR3 has 15 residues. V shed 2 bases and J 3 bases; nucleotides not matched to a gene: 6. Per germline, CDR1 MNHEY and CDR2 SVGAGI. The DNA of the CDR3 is TGTGCCAGCAGTTACGGGGGACAGTGGGACACTGAAGCTTTCTTT. Translated: CASSYGGQWDTEAFF.

This clone appeared a single time. The V gene is TRBV4-1, the J gene TRBJ1-4, with D tentatively TRBD1 (5 bases). The length of the CDR3 is 15 residues. From germline, CDR1 is MGHRA and CDR2 YSYEKL. V was pared by 6 bases and J by 5 bases, with 16 bases between. CDR3 DNA: TGCGCCAGCAGGCTACAATTGGGGACGAATGAAAAACTGTTTTTT. Its protein is CASRLQLGTNEKLFF.

This chain links TRBV7-2 with TRBJ2-2, with TRBD2 matching over 7 bases. Trimming cost V 5 bases and J 4 bases; bases outside gene matches: 4. Germline V gene data show CDR1 as SGHTA and CDR2 as FQGNSA. The CDR3 has 14 residues. CDR3 bases: TGTGCCAGCAGCCAGGGACTATTCACCGGGGAGCTGTTTTTT. The encoded protein is CASSQGLFTGELFF.

V gene TRBV5-1 combines with J gene TRBJ2-1, with D possibly TRBD2 on 6 matching bases. Trimming removed 2 bases at V and 9 bases at J, with 12 bases between. The germline gives CDR1 SGHRS, CDR2 YFSETQ. This CDR3 is 13 amino acids long. The CDR3 region has the DNA TGCGCCAGCAGCTTCCCGGTGGGGGGTGAGCAGTTCTTC. Translated: CASSFPVGGEQFF.

This rearrangement joins TRBV30 to TRBJ2-5, with 15 positions matching TRBD2. The V segment lost 3 bases and the J segment 5 bases; nucleotides outside the gene matches: 4. The CDR3 runs to 15 residues. Germline-derived CDR1 and CDR2 are GTSNPN and SVGIG (reference sequence). CDR3 sequence reads: CAWRKGTSGGETQYF. CDR3 bases: TGTGCCTGGAGGAAAGGGACTAGCGGGGGGGAGACCCAGTACTTC.